These 31 T cell receptor beta chains originate from one sample sequenced in a study of CXCR3-negative and CXCR3-positive naive CD8 T cells. General study points: CXCR3-positive naive cells carried more hydrophobic TRB CDR3s than CXCR3-negative ones.

The antigens these receptors bind are not known. With UMI labels, 5' RACE was used to prepare the TRB cDNA libraries. After re-calling the 5' RACE reads, TCRdb lists one entry per CDR3 protein, DNA absent. The sample table includes 150,000 or so distinct CDR3 sequences. The sample comprised naive CXCR3+ CD8+ T cells from blood. Subset in this sample: CD45RO-CCR7+CD27+CD95- naive CD8+ T cells expressing CXCR3 (TNR3+). The receptor source for this set is a human donor in good health. Some clones in this sample may be carry-over from other donors' samples.

CDR3 sequence: CASSTTGTGGIYGYTF. The chain recombines TRBV19 with TRBJ1-2; the TCRdb call, TRBD1, lacks DNA for checking. The germline V gene encodes CDR1 LNHDA and CDR2 SQIVND (reference sequence). There are 16 residues in the CDR3. Variable domain in full (rest from reference TRBV19 and TRBJ1-2): DGGITQSPKYLFRKEGQNVTLSCEQNLNHDAMYWYRQDPGQGLRLIYYSQIVNDFQKGDIAEGYSVSREKKESFPLTVTSAQKNPTAFYLCASSTTGTGGIYGYTFGSGTRLTVV.

The chain links TRBV24-1 to TRBJ2-1. The CDR3 has 15 amino acids. Germline loops: CDR1 KGHDR, CDR2 SFDVKD. The CDR3 here is CATSDLGTRDNEQFF.

CDR3 region: CSVEGPTANTGELFF. The chain is built from TRBV29-1 and TRBJ2-2. The length of the CDR3 is 15 residues. CDR1 is SQVTM and CDR2 is ANQGSEA in the germline V gene.

The V call is TRBV7-9, the J call TRBJ1-1. This CDR3 is built from 15 residues. In germline, CDR1 is SEHNR, CDR2 FQNEAQ (reference sequence). CDR3 loop: CASRTISAVNTEAFF.

V is TRBV20-1 and J is TRBJ2-7; the D gene TCRdb calls, TRBD1, cannot be checked with no DNA. This CDR3 has 12 residues. CDR1 and CDR2 (germline): DFQATT, SNEGSKA (reference sequence). Here the CDR3 reads CSARWQGDEQYF.

The chain is built from TRBV12-3 or TRBV12-4 and TRBJ2-2; the D call from TCRdb, TRBD1, cannot be confirmed without DNA. The CDR3 covers 13 residues. The CDR3: CASSLGGAGELFF.

The rearrangement uses TRBV4-2 and TRBJ2-7; TCRdb gives TRBD1 as the D gene, but with no DNA this cannot be confirmed. The CDR3 loop spans 15 amino acids. CDR1 and CDR2 (germline): LGHNA, YNFKEQ. CDR3 protein: CASSAPATGAYEQYF.

The chain employs TRBV3-1 and TRBJ2-7; TCRdb returns TRBD1, unconfirmable since there is no DNA. This CDR3 comprises 20 residues. Germline lookup yields CDR1 LGHDT and CDR2 YNNKEL (reference sequence). This CDR3 is CASSQDLDIQPGKVPYEQYF.

The chain carries TRBV29-1 and TRBJ2-2. The V gene's germline CDR1 is SQVTM and CDR2 ANQGSEA. The CDR3 runs 14 residues. This chain's CDR3 is CSVEGDENTGELFF.

The chain links TRBV20-1 to TRBJ2-1; TCRdb names TRBD2, which stays unverified in the absence of DNA. The germline V gene has CDR1 DFQATT and CDR2 SNEGSKA (reference sequence). CDR3 size: 15 residues. This CDR3 is CSAREPGLSYNEQFF.

The rearrangement uses TRBV7-3 and TRBJ2-2. CDR3 length: 14 residues. Per the germline V gene, CDR1 is SGHTA and CDR2 is FQGTGA. CDR3 amino acids: CASSLTVNTGELFF. The full variable domain, in which reference TRBV7-3 and TRBJ2-2 provide the parts outside the CDR3, is GAGVSQTPSNKVTEKGKYVELRCDPISGHTALYWYRQSLGQGPEFLIYFQGTGAADDSGLPNDRFFAVRPEGSVSTLKIQRTERGDSAVYLCASSLTVNTGELFFGEGSRLTVL.

V gene TRBV29-1 combines with J gene TRBJ2-7; as DNA is missing, the TRBD2 call by TCRdb cannot be tested. CDR3 length: 14 amino acids. The germline gives CDR1 SQVTM, CDR2 ANQGSEA. The chain's CDR3 is CSVVASGSLYEQYF.

The J gene is TRBJ2-7, the V gene TRBV6-2 or TRBV6-3; no DNA is available, so the TRBD2 call from TCRdb remains unchecked. This CDR3 spans 14 amino acids. Germline V gene data show CDR1 as MNHEY and CDR2 as SVGEGT. CDR3 residues: CASKLTGLPYEQYF.

This sequence joins TRBV28 and TRBJ1-1. The germline V gene encodes CDR1 MDHEN and CDR2 SYDVKM. This CDR3 has 14 residues. The CDR3 here is CASSFVEEDTEAFF. Drawing the rest from reference TRBV28 and TRBJ1-1, the complete variable domain is DVKVTQSSRYLVKRTGEKVFLECVQDMDHENMFWYRQDPGLGLRLIYFSYDVKMKEKGDIPEGYSVSREKKERFSLILESASTNQTSMYLCASSFVEEDTEAFFGQGTRLTVV.

The chain uses TRBV7-9 and TRBJ2-7; TCRdb calls TRBD2, which cannot be checked without DNA. Germline V gene lookup returns CDR1 SEHNR and CDR2 FQNEAQ (reference sequence). The CDR3 runs to 17 residues. The CDR3 sequence: CASSKREESTLLYEQYF.

J is TRBJ1-1 and V is TRBV10-3. CDR1 and CDR2 (germline): ENHRY, SYGVKD. This CDR3 is built from 13 residues. The CDR3 loop is CAISEGAGTEAFF.

The V gene is TRBV5-6, the J gene TRBJ1-1; TCRdb indicates TRBD1, and absent DNA this call remains unverified. The germline V gene has CDR1 SGHDT and CDR2 YYEEEE. The CDR3 covers 15 residues. CDR3 residues: CASSLYRTGNTEAFF.

The rearrangement uses TRBV2 and TRBJ2-1. This CDR3 region has 15 residues. CDR1 SNHLY and CDR2 FYNNEI come from the germline V gene. The CDR3 here is CASRKRGISYNEQFF. The whole variable domain, remainder taken from reference TRBV2 and TRBJ2-1, is EPEVTQTPSHQVTQMGQEVILRCVPISNHLYFYWYRQILGQKVEFLVSFYNNEISEKSEIFDDQFSVERPDGSNFTLKIRSTKLEDSAMYFCASRKRGISYNEQFFGPGTRLTVL.

The chain links TRBV11-3 to TRBJ2-7; TCRdb's D call of TRBD2 is untestable without DNA. The germline V gene encodes CDR1 SGHNT and CDR2 YENEEA. The CDR3 length is 15 residues. CDR3 loop: CASVRRQGGSYEQYF.

V and J are TRBV20-1 and TRBJ1-4; TCRdb picks TRBD1, but there is no DNA to check that call. Germline values: CDR1 DFQATT, CDR2 SNEGSKA (reference sequence). This CDR3 is built from 17 residues. CDR3: CSARDPRGLIGNEKLFF.

The chain links TRBV12-3 or TRBV12-4 to TRBJ1-4; TCRdb calls TRBD1, which cannot be checked without DNA. This CDR3 is 15 amino acids long. This chain's CDR3 is CASSHRTGGYEKLFF.

This rearrangement joins TRBV6-4 to TRBJ2-2; no DNA is available, so the TRBD1 call from TCRdb remains unchecked. Germline-derived CDR1 and CDR2 are MRHNA and SNTAGT. The CDR3 has 15 residues. The CDR3 protein is CASSSGQGNTGELFF.

The chain carries TRBV25-1 and TRBJ2-7; TCRdb selects TRBD1, and the lack of DNA leaves this call unchecked. This CDR3 region has 15 residues. Germline V CDR1 and CDR2: MGHDK, SYGVNS. CDR3 sequence: CASSVQGGGTYEQYF.

This chain uses TRBV10-1 with TRBJ2-1. The germline V gene encodes CDR1 WNHNN and CDR2 SYGVQD (reference sequence). CDR3 length: 13 residues. CDR3 amino acids: CASSEGPYNEQFF.

The chain couples TRBV7-9 to TRBJ2-6. The CDR3 is 18 residues long. Germline V gene data show CDR1 as SEHNR and CDR2 as FQNEAQ (reference sequence). CDR3 amino acids: CASSNPSYSLSGANVLTF.

The chain recombines TRBV27 with TRBJ1-2. Germline CDR1 MNHEY, CDR2 SMNVEV (reference sequence). The CDR3 is made up of 13 amino acids. This CDR3 is CASSLYSNYGYTF.

The genes are TRBV27 and TRBJ2-6; TCRdb lists TRBD1, though no DNA is available to test this call. The CDR3 runs to 17 residues. In germline, CDR1 is MNHEY, CDR2 SMNVEV (reference sequence). CDR3 sequence: CASSGGTGPSGANVLTF.

The V and J genes are TRBV10-3 and TRBJ2-2; TCRdb lists TRBD2, though no DNA is available to test this call. There are 19 residues in the CDR3. Germline V gives CDR1 ENHRY, CDR2 SYGVKD. CDR3 region: CAIKGLAGGSARGPGELFF.

The CDR3 sequence is CASSVSGTTADTQYF. The chain is built from TRBV5-1 and TRBJ2-3; without DNA, the TCRdb call of TRBD1 cannot be checked. The CDR3 is 15 residues long. Germline CDR1 reads SGHRS; CDR2 reads YFSETQ.

This sequence joins TRBV29-1 and TRBJ1-2; the TCRdb call, TRBD1, lacks DNA for checking. The germline gives CDR1 SQVTM, CDR2 ANQGSEA. This CDR3 has 13 amino acids. CDR3 amino acids: CSVDATENYGYTF.

The chain uses TRBV6-2 or TRBV6-3 and TRBJ1-5. In germline, CDR1 is MNHEY, CDR2 SVGEGT. The CDR3 runs to 11 residues. The CDR3 loop is CASSYPQPQHF.